Listed below are T cell receptor beta chains from one sample, sequenced in a study of T-cell reconstitution after alpha-beta-depleted transplantation in children. MiXCR, applied by TCRdb to the PCR reads, yields one record per CDR3 protein. Altogether about 360,000 distinct CDR3 sequences are present, roughly 15% being singletons, with the ten largest covering 3.5% to 4.5%. Sequenced material: PBMCs, taken from the stem cell graft. The receptor source for this set is a human donor who donated a stem cell graft to a child with Fanconi anemia. CDR3s include the opening cysteine and the closing phenylalanine or tryptophan. The order of the fields is D gene, J gene, V gene, clone size, CDR3 protein, CDR3 DNA. D genes are given only for firm matches. Size tells how often a clone was seen (once, few, many) or the class of an expanded clone, and some rows leave it out.

. TRBJ1-2 TRBV12-3/TRBV12-4 few CASTPGHVNYGYTF TGTGCCAGCACTCCGGGACACGTTAACTATGGCTACACCTTC
. TRBJ2-1 TRBV4-2 many CASSQTTGGPNEQFF TGTGCCAGCAGCCAAACTACGGGGGGCCCAAATGAGCAGTTCTTC
TRBD2 TRBJ2-2 TRBV4-2 . CASSRRLADKAGELFF TGTGCCAGCAGCCGTCGACTAGCGGACAAAGCCGGGGAGCTGTTTTTT
. TRBJ1-2 TRBV12-3/TRBV12-4 . CASSRKHGYTF TGTGCCAGCAGTCGGAAGCATGGCTACACCTTC
. TRBJ1-5 TRBV9 . CASSDADSNQPQHF TGTGCCAGCAGCGATGCTGATAGCAATCAGCCCCAGCATTTT
TRBD1 TRBJ1-1 TRBV6-1 . CASSPGTGWSKIVHTEAFF TGTGCCAGCAGTCCCGGGACAGGGTGGTCGAAAATAGTGCACACTGAAGCTTTCTTT
. TRBJ1-2 TRBV7-2 . CASSNPGDNYGYTF TGTGCCAGCAGCAACCCGGGGGACAACTATGGCTACACCTTC
. TRBJ1-6 TRBV20-1 . CSAGTQDNSPLHF TGCAGTGCTGGGACCCAGGATAATTCACCCCTCCACTTT
TRBD2 TRBJ2-3 TRBV5-1 few CASSLPLAGGNTDTQYF TGCGCCAGCAGCTTACCCCTAGCGGGCGGGAACACAGATACGCAGTATTTT
. TRBJ2-6 TRBV12-3/TRBV12-4 many CASSPPTLSGANVLTF TGTGCCAGCAGTCCACCTACTTTATCTGGGGCCAACGTCCTGACTTTC
TRBD1 TRBJ2-7 TRBV29-1 few CSVEASGGYEQYF TGCAGCGTTGAAGCATCAGGGGGCTACGAGCAGTACTTC
. TRBJ2-1 TRBV11-2 once CASSPTQGTSYNEQFF TGTGCCAGCAGCCCAACCCAGGGGACATCCTACAATGAGCAGTTCTTC
. TRBJ1-2 TRBV7-9 many CASSLAGADYGYTF TGTGCCAGCAGCTTAGCAGGGGCGGACTATGGCTACACCTTC
TRBD1 TRBJ2-5 TRBV7-8 many CASSQSGQRQETQYF TGTGCCAGCAGCCAATCGGGACAGCGTCAAGAGACCCAGTACTTC
TRBD1 TRBJ2-2 TRBV19 . CASSDRGWVTGELFF TGTGCCAGTAGTGACAGGGGATGGGTCACCGGGGAGCTGTTTTTT
. TRBJ1-4 TRBV20-1 . CSASLIVGGQEKLFF TGCAGTGCTTCCCTCATAGTGGGGGGCCAGGAAAAACTGTTTTTT
TRBD1 TRBJ1-1 TRBV6-5 . CASSYRTPGTGGNTEAFF TGTGCCAGCAGTTACAGGACGCCCGGGACAGGAGGTAACACTGAAGCTTTCTTT
. TRBJ2-5 TRBV11-2 . CASSRSAEETQYF TGTGCCAGCAGTCGGAGCGCCGAAGAGACCCAGTACTTC
. TRBJ2-1 TRBV12-3/TRBV12-4 . CASSQAVINEQFF TGTGCCAGCTCCCAGGCAGTTATCAATGAGCAGTTCTTC
. TRBJ2-1 TRBV20-1 few CSARDIQETGEQFF TGCAGTGCTAGAGACATCCAGGAGACGGGAGAGCAGTTCTTC
. TRBJ2-3 TRBV14 . CASSQDPQGYEADTEYF TGTGCCAGCAGCCAAGATCCCCAGGGGTATGAGGCAGATACGGAGTATTTT
. TRBJ1-3 TRBV10-3 . CAISEGRTSGNTIYF TGTGCCATCAGTGAGGGACGGACCTCTGGAAACACCATATATTTT
. TRBJ1-2 TRBV28 . CASSLAGENYGYTF TGTGCCAGCAGTTTAGCAGGGGAGAACTATGGCTACACCTTC
TRBD1 TRBJ1-4 TRBV12-3/TRBV12-4 . CASSRTGGAGEKLFF TGTGCCAGCAGTCGAACAGGGGGCGCCGGGGAAAAACTGTTTTTT
. TRBJ1-2 TRBV5-1 few CASKEGVGYGYTF TGCGCCAGCAAGGAGGGCGTGGGCTATGGCTACACCTTC
TRBD1 TRBJ2-4 TRBV10-2 many CASGGTTGVKNIQYF TGCGCCAGCGGCGGGACGACAGGGGTTAAAAACATTCAGTACTTC
TRBD1 TRBJ2-5 TRBV9 many CASSVEEGALRETQYF TGTGCCAGCAGCGTAGAAGAGGGGGCGCTGAGGGAGACCCAGTACTTC
. TRBJ1-1 TRBV19 many CASSWREVNTEAFF TGTGCCAGTAGTTGGAGGGAGGTGAACACTGAAGCTTTCTTT
. TRBJ2-2 TRBV9 many CASSVESATGELFF TGTGCCAGCAGCGTAGAATCGGCTACCGGGGAGCTGTTTTTT
. TRBJ2-1 TRBV5-1 . CASSLGGRQTNEQFF TGCGCCAGCAGCTTGGGAGGGAGACAGACCAATGAGCAGTTCTTC
. TRBJ1-1 TRBV5-1 many CASSLGTGSPEAFF TGCGCCAGCAGCTTGGGGACGGGTAGCCCTGAAGCTTTCTTT
. TRBJ1-5 TRBV5-1 . CASSWGTDQPQHF TGCGCCAGCAGCTGGGGGACGGACCAGCCCCAGCATTTT
TRBD1 TRBJ1-2 TRBV12-3/TRBV12-4 many CASSRTGAPSNYGYTF TGTGCCAGCAGTAGGACAGGGGCCCCCTCTAACTATGGCTACACCTTC
TRBD2 TRBJ2-1 TRBV3-1 . CASSYGLAGIGSYNEQFF TGTGCCAGCAGCTACGGACTAGCGGGGATCGGCTCCTACAATGAGCAGTTCTTC
. TRBJ2-1 TRBV30 few CALAGNDYDEQFF TGTGCCTTAGCAGGGAATGATTACGATGAGCAGTTCTTC
. TRBJ1-5 TRBV6-6 . CASSYYTDQPQHF TGTGCCAGCAGTTACTACACTGATCAGCCCCAGCATTTT
TRBD1 TRBJ1-1 TRBV5-5 few CASSLEQGMGTEPFF TGTGCCAGCAGCTTGGAACAGGGGATGGGCACTGAACCTTTCTTT
TRBD1 TRBJ2-1 TRBV12-3/TRBV12-4 many CASSPGQGQFF TGTGCCAGCAGCCCGGGACAGGGACAGTTCTTC
. TRBJ1-6 TRBV2 few CASRGAVNSPLHF TGTGCCAGCAGGGGGGCCGTAAATTCACCCCTCCACTTT
. TRBJ1-2 TRBV6-1 few CASMPQGLYGYTF TGTGCCAGCATGCCTCAGGGGCTTTATGGCTACACCTTC
TRBD2 TRBJ2-3 TRBV11-2 . CASSRSRTSGGSFGGDTQYF TGTGCCAGCAGCCGTTCCCGGACTAGCGGGGGGTCCTTCGGTGGGGATACGCAGTATTTT
. TRBJ1-1 TRBV9 many CASSVEGSANTEAFF TGTGCCAGCAGCGTAGAAGGGTCGGCGAACACTGAAGCTTTCTTT
TRBD1 TRBJ1-2 TRBV5-1 few CASSLAAQGASGYTF TGCGCCAGCAGCTTGGCCGCGCAGGGGGCGTCTGGCTACACCTTC
. TRBJ2-5 TRBV9 many CASSVTIGGQETQYF TGTGCCAGCAGCGTAACTATCGGCGGACAAGAGACCCAGTACTTC
. TRBJ1-2 TRBV11-2 many CASSLEPDHGYTF TGTGCCAGCAGCTTAGAACCGGACCATGGCTACACCTTC